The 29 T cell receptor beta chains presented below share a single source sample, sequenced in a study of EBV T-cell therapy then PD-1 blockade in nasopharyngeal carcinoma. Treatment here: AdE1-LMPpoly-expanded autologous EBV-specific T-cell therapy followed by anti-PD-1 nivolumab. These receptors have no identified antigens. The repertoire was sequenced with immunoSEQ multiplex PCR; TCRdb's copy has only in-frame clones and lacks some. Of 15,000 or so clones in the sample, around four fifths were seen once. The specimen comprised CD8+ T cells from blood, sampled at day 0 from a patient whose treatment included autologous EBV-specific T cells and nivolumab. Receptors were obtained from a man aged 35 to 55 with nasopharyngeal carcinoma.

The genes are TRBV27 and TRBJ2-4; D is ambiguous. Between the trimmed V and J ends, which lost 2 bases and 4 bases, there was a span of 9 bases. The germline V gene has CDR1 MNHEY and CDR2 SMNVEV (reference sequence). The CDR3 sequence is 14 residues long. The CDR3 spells CASSLGRRKNIQYF. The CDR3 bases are TGTGCCAGCAGTTTAGGCAGGCGGAAAAACATTCAGTACTTC.

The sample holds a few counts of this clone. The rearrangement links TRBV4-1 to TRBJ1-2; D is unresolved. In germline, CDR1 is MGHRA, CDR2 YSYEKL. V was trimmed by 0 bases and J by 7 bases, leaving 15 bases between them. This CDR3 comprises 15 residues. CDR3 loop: CASSQDTAHGRGYTF. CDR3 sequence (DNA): TGCGCCAGCAGCCAAGATACTGCACATGGACGTGGCTACACCTTC.

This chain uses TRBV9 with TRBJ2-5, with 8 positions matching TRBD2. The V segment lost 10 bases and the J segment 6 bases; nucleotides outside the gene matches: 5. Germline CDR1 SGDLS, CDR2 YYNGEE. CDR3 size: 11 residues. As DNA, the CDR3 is TGTGCCTCGGGGGGGGCAAAGACCCAGTACTTC. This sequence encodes CASGGAKTQYF. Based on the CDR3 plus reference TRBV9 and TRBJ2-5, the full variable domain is DSGVTQTPKHLITATGQRVTLRCSPRSGDLSVYWYQQSLDQGLQFLIQYYNGEERAKGNILERFSAQQFPDLHSELNLSSLELGDSALYFCASGGAKTQYFGPGTRLLVL.

In DNA, the CDR3 is TGTGCCAGCAGTTTTTACTGGGGCTCTGGAGATTCACCCCTCCACTTT. It specifies CASSFYWGSGDSPLHF. The chain couples TRBV27 to TRBJ1-6, with D possibly TRBD1 on 5 matching bases. Germline CDR1 reads MNHEY; CDR2 reads SMNVEV (reference sequence). This CDR3 spans 16 amino acids. Trimming shortened V by 3 bases and J by 8 bases, and 17 bases separated the two germline ends.

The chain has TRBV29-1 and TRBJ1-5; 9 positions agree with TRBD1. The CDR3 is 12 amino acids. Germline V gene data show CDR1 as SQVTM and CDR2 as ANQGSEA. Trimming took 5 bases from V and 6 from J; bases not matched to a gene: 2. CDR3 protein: CSVLDRGQPQHF. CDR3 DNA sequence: TGCAGCGTTTTGGACAGGGGTCAGCCCCAGCATTTT.

The DNA for the CDR3 is TGTGCCAGCAGCCCCGACAGGGGATATGGCTACACCTTC. This translates into CASSPDRGYGYTF. The V and J genes are TRBV7-6 and TRBJ1-2; 8 nucleotides match TRBD1. Trimming took 5 bases from V and 5 from J; bases not matched to a gene: 4. Germline loops: CDR1 SGHVS, CDR2 FNYEAQ. This CDR3 spans 13 amino acids.

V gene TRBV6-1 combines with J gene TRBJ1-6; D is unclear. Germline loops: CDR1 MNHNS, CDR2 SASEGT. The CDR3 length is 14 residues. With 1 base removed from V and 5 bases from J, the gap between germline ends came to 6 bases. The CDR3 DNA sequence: TGTGCCAGCAGTGAAGTTGTGGATAATTCACCCCTCCACTTT. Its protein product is CASSEVVDNSPLHF.

The CDR3 reads CASSYLSPDSSNYGYTF. The CDR3 nucleotides are TGTGCCAGCAGTTACTTAAGTCCCGACAGTTCTAACTATGGCTACACCTTC. This chain links TRBV6-2 or TRBV6-3 with TRBJ1-2; D is perhaps TRBD1 (5 bases). V lost 1 base, J lost 0 bases, and 15 bases lay in between. This CDR3 comprises 17 residues. Germline CDR1 and CDR2: MNHEY and SVGEGT.

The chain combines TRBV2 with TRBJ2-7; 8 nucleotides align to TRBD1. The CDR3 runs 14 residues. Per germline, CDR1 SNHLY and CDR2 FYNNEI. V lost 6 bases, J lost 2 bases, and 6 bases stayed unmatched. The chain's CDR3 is CASRGTGPTYEQYF. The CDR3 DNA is TGTGCCAGCAGGGGGACAGGACCTACCTACGAGCAGTACTTC.

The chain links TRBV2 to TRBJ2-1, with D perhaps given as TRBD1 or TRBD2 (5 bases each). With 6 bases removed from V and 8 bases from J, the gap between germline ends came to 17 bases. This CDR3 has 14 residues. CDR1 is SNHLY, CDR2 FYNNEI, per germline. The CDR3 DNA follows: TGTGCCAGCAGAGACCGGGACCTTCTCCATGAGCAGTTCTTC. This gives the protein CASRDRDLLHEQFF.

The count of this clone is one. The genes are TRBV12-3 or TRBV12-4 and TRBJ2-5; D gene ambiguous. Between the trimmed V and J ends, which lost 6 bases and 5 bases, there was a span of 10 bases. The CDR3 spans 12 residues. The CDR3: CASSWGGETQYF. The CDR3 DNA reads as TGTGCCAGCAGCTGGGGTGGGGAGACCCAGTACTTC.

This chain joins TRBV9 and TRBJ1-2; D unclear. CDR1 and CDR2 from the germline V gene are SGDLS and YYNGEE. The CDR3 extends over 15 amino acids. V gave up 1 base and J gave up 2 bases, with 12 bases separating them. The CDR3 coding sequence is TGTGCCAGCAGCGTATCTCCGAGTTCAAACTATGGCTACACCTTC. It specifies CASSVSPSSNYGYTF.

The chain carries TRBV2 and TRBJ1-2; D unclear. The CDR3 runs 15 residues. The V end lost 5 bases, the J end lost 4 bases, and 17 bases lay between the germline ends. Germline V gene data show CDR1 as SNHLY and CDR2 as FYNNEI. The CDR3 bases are TGTGCCAGCAGTCCCTCCCGTGAACTCACCTATGGCTACACCTTC. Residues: CASSPSRELTYGYTF.

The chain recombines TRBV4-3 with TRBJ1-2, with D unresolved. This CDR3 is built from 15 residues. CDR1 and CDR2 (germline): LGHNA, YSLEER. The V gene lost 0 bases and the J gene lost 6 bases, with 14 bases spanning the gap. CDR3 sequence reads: CASSQEYSPTNGYTF. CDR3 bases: TGCGCCAGCAGCCAAGAATATTCACCTACCAATGGCTACACCTTC.

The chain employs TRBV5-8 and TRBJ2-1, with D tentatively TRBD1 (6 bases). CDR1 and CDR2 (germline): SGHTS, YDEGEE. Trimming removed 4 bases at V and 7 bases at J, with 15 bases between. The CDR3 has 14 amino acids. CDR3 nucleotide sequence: TGTGCCAGCAGCCCAAAGGGGGTACGTAATGAGCAGTTCTTC. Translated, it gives CASSPKGVRNEQFF. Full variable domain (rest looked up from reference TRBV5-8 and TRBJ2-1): EAGVTQSPTHLIKTRGQQATLRCSPISGHTSVYWYQQALGLGLQFLLWYDEGEERNRGNFPPRFSGRQFPNYSSELNVNALELEDSALYLCASSPKGVRNEQFFGPGTRLTVL.

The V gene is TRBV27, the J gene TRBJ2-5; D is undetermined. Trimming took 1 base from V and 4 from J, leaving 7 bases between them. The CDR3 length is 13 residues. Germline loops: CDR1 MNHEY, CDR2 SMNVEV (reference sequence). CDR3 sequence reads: CASSLLGSETQYF. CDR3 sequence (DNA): TGTGCCAGCAGTTTATTAGGATCAGAGACCCAGTACTTC.

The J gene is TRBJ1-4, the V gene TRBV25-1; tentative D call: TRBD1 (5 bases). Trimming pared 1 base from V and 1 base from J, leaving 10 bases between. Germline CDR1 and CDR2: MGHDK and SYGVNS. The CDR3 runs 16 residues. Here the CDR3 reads CASSEWGGLTNEKLFF. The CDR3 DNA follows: TGTGCCAGCAGTGAATGGGGGGGACTAACTAATGAAAAACTGTTTTTT. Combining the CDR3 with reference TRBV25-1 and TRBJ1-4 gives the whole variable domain EADIYQTPRYLVIGTGKKITLECSQTMGHDKMYWYQQDPGMELHLIHYSYGVNSTEKGDLSSESTVSRIRTEHFPLTLESARPSHTSQYLCASSEWGGLTNEKLFFGSGTQLSVL.

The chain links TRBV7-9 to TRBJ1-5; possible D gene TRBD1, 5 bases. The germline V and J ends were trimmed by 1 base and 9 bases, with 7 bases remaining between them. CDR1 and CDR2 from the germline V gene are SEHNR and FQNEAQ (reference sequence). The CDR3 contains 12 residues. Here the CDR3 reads CASSLGGGPQHF. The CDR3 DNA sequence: TGTGCCAGCAGCTTAGGGGGGGGGCCCCAGCATTTT.

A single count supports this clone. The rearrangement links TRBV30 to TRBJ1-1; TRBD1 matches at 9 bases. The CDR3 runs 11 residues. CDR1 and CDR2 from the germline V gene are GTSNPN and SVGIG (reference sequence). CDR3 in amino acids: CAFGTGTEAFF. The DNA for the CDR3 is TGTGCTTTCGGGACAGGGACTGAAGCTTTCTTT.

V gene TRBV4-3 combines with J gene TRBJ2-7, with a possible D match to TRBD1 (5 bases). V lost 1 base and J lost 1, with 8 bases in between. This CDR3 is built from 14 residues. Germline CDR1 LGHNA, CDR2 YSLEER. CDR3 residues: CASSQVRQSYEQYF. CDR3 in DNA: TGCGCCAGCAGCCAAGTTCGACAGTCCTACGAGCAGTACTTC.

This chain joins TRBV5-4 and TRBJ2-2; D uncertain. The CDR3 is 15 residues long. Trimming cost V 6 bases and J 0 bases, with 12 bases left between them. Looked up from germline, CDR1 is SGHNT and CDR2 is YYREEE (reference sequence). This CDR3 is CASNSQFANTGELFF. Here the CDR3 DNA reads TGTGCCAGCAACTCTCAGTTCGCGAACACCGGGGAGCTGTTTTTT.

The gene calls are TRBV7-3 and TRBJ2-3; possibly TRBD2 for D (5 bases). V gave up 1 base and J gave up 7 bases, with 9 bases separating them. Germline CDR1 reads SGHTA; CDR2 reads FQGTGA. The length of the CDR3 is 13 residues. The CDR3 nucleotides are TGTGCCAGCAGCTTAAAGGACTCCAATACGCAGTATTTT. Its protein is CASSLKDSNTQYF.

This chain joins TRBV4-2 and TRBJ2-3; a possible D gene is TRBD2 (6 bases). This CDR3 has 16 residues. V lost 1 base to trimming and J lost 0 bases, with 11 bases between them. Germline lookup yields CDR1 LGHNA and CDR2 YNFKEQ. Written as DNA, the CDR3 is TGTGCCAGCAGCCAAGCCCCTGGGGGGAGCACAGATACGCAGTATTTT. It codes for CASSQAPGGSTDTQYF.

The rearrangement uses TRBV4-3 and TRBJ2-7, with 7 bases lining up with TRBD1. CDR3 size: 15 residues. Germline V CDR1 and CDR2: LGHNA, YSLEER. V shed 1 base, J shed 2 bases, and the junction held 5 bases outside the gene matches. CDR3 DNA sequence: TGCGCCAGCAGCCAAGGGCGCCAGGGGGCCTACGAGCAGTACTTC. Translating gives CASSQGRQGAYEQYF.

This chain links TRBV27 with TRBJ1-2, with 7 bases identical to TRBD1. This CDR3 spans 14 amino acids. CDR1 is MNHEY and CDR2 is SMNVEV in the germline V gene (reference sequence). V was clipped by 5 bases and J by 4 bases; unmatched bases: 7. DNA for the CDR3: TGTGCCAGCAGTCTCACGGGACAGTTCTATGGCTACACCTTC. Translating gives CASSLTGQFYGYTF.

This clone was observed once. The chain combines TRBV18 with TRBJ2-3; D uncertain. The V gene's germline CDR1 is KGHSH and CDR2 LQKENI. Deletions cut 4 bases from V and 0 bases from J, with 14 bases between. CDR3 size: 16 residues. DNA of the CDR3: TGTGCCAGCTCACTCTATCCCAGCCAAAGCACAGATACGCAGTATTTT. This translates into CASSLYPSQSTDTQYF.

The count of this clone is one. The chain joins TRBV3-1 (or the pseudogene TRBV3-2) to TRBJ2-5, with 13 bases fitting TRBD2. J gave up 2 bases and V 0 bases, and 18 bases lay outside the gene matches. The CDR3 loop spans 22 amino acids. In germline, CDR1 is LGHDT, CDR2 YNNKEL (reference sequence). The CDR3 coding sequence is TGTGCCAGCAGCCAAGACTACGACGAACTTGAACTAGCGGGGGGGCGTCAAGAGACCCAGTACTTC. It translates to CASSQDYDELELAGGRQETQYF.

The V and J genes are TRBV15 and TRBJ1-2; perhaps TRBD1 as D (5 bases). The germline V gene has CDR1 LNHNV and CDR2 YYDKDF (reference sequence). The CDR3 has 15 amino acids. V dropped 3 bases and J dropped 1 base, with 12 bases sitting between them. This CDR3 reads CATSSRDVNNYGYTF. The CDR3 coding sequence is TGTGCCACCAGCAGTCGGGACGTCAATAACTATGGCTACACCTTC.

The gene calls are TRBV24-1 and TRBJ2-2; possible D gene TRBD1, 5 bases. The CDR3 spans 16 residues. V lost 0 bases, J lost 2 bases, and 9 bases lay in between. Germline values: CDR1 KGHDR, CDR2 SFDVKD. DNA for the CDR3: TGTGCCACCAGTGATTTGGGGGCATTCAACACCGGGGAGCTGTTTTTT. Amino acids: CATSDLGAFNTGELFF.